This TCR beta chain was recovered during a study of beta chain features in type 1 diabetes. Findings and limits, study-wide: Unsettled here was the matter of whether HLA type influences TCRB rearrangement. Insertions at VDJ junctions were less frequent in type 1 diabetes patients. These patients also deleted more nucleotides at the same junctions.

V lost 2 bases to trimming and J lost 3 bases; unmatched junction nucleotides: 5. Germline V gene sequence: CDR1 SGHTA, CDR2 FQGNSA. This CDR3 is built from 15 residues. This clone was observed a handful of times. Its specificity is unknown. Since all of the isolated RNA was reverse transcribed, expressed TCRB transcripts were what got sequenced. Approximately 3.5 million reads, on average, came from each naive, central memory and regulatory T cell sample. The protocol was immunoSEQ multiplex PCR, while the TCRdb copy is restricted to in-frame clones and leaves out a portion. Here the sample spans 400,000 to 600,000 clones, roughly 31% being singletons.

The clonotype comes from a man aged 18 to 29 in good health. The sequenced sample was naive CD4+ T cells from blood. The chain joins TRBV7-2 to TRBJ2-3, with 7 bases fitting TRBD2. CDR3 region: CASSLYSGKTDTQYF. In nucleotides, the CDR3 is TGTGCCAGCAGCTTATACAGCGGGAAGACAGATACGCAGTATTTT.